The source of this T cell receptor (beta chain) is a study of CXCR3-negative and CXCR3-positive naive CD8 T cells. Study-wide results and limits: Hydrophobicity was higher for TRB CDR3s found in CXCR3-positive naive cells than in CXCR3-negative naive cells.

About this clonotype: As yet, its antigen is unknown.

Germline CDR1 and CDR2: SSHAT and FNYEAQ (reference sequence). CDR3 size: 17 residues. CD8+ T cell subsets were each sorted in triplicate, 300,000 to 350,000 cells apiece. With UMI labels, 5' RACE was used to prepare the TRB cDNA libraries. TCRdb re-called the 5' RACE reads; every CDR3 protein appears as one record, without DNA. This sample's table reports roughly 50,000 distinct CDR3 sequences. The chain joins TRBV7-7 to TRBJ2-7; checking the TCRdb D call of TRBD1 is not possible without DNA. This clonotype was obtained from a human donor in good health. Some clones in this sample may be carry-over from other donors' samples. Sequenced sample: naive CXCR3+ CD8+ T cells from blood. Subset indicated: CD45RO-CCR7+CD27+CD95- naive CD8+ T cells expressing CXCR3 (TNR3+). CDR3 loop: CASSLGVLGAGTYEQYF.